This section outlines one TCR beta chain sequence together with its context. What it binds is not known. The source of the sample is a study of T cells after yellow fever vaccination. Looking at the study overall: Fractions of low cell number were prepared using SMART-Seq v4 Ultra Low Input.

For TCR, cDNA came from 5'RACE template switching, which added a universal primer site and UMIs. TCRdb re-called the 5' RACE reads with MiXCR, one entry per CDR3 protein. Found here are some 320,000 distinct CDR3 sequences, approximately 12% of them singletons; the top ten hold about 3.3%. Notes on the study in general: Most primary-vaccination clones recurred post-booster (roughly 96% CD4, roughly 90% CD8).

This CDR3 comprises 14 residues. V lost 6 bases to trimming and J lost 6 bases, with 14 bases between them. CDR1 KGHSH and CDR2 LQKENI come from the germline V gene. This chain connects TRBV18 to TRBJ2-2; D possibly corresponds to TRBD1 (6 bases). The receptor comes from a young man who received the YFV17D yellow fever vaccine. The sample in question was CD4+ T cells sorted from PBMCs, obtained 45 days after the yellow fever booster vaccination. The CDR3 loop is CASSPNRDAGELFF. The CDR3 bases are TGTGCCAGCTCGCCCAACAGGGACGCCGGGGAGCTGTTTTTT.